These 9 T cell receptor beta chains were sequenced from one sample in a study of blood T cell repertoires in COVID-19. Libraries were prepared by immunoSEQ multiplex PCR; TCRdb keeps only in-frame clonotypes and omits some of them. This sample has under 250,000 clones, with more than 65% found just once. The sample comprised peripheral blood. The receptors stem from a man aged 50 or older with active or convalescent COVID-19.

The rearrangement uses TRBV6-5 and TRBJ1-5; the D is unclear. This CDR3 contains 15 residues. Trimming took off 8 bases at V and 2 bases at J, with 16 bases between the two ends. Germline assignment: CDR1 MNHEY and CDR2 SVGAGI. The CDR3 bases are TGTGCCAGCTCCCATGGCCATTCAGGCAATCAGCCCCAGCATTTT. Amino acid sequence: CASSHGHSGNQPQHF.

The chain links TRBV10-3 to TRBJ2-1, with 7 bases aligning to TRBD2. The J segment lost 9 bases and the V segment lost 3 bases, leaving 14 bases of the junction unmatched. Germline CDR1 is ENHRY and CDR2 is SYGVKD. The CDR3 has 16 amino acids. CDR3 in amino acids: CAISERLAPMKGEQFF. In DNA form, the CDR3 reads TGTGCCATCAGTGAAAGACTAGCCCCAATGAAAGGTGAGCAGTTCTTC.

This sequence joins TRBV19 and TRBJ1-2; D is perhaps TRBD1 (6 bases). The CDR3 extends over 16 amino acids. Trimming took 8 bases from V and 4 from J, leaving 23 bases between them. Germline V gives CDR1 LNHDA, CDR2 SQIVND (reference sequence). The CDR3: CASLPAPGGGFYGYTF. In DNA form, the CDR3 reads TGTGCCAGTCTCCCCGCACCTGGGGGCGGCTTCTATGGCTACACCTTC.

The chain combines TRBV30 with TRBJ2-7; the match to TRBD2 covers 10 bases. V trimming: 2 bases; J trimming: 7 bases; junction bases outside the gene matches: 8. Looked up from germline, CDR1 is GTSNPN and CDR2 is SVGIG (reference sequence). CDR3 length: 14 amino acids. The CDR3 reads CAWSSGLALGEQYF. CDR3 in DNA: TGTGCCTGGAGTTCGGGACTAGCGCTTGGAGAGCAGTACTTC. Filled out from reference TRBV30 and TRBJ2-7, the complete variable domain reads SQTIHQWPATLVQPVGSPLSLECTVEGTSNPNLYWYRQAAGRGLQLLFYSVGIGQISSEVPQNLSASRPQDRQFILSSKKLLLSDSGFYLCAWSSGLALGEQYFGPGTRLTVT.

This chain's CDR3 is CASSVGGLLTEAFF. The CDR3 coding sequence is TGTGCCAGCAGCGTAGGGGGGCTTCTAACTGAAGCTTTCTTT. The chain is built from TRBV9 and TRBJ1-1, with D possibly matching TRBD1 (6 bases). The CDR3 loop spans 14 amino acids. The germline V and J ends were trimmed by 0 bases and 5 bases, with 11 bases remaining between them. Germline CDR1 reads SGDLS; CDR2 reads YYNGEE.

The chain employs TRBV3-1 (or the pseudogene TRBV3-2) and TRBJ1-5; D unresolved. CDR3 length equals 15 residues. V lost 2 bases and J 1 base, leaving 9 bases between the germline ends. Germline V gene sequence: CDR1 LGHDT, CDR2 YNNKEL (reference sequence). CDR3 nucleotides: TGTGCCAGCAGCCAATACCTGGGCAGCAATCAGCCCCAGCATTTT. Translating it yields CASSQYLGSNQPQHF.

The chain is built from TRBV5-1 and TRBJ1-1; 7 positions match TRBD1. CDR1 is SGHRS, CDR2 YFSETQ, per germline. The CDR3 extends over 15 amino acids. The J segment lost 3 bases and the V segment lost 1 base, leaving 6 bases of the junction unmatched. The CDR3 reads CASSLTGVEYTEAFF. CDR3 sequence (DNA): TGCGCCAGCAGCTTGACAGGGGTGGAGTACACTGAAGCTTTCTTT.

The chain uses TRBV5-4 and TRBJ1-2, with 12 positions matching TRBD1. The CDR3 is 16 residues long. V was pared by 4 bases and J by 4 bases, with 8 bases of the junction left unmatched. Looked up from germline, CDR1 is SGHNT and CDR2 is YYREEE (reference sequence). CDR3 nucleotides: TGTGCCAGCAGCCAGGGACAGGGGGCAAGACCCTATGGCTACACCTTC. Its translation is CASSQGQGARPYGYTF.

The rearrangement links TRBV6-5 to TRBJ1-5, with 7 bases identical to TRBD1. The trim removed 7 bases at V and 7 bases at J, leaving 10 bases unmatched. The CDR3 contains 14 residues. Germline V gene data show CDR1 as MNHEY and CDR2 as SVGAGI. The CDR3 loop reads CASTRGVGIQPQHF. The CDR3 DNA sequence: TGTGCCAGCACCAGGGGGGTTGGGATCCAGCCCCAGCATTTT.